The rows below give T cell receptor beta chains drawn from one sample of a study of cytomegalovirus exposure and HLA in healthy donors. Profiling relied on immunoSEQ multiplex PCR, and the TCRdb table lists in-frame clones only, not all of them. Among around 220,000 clones listed, about 75% were seen once. The sequenced sample was PBMCs. All receptors derive from a woman in her 30s in good health and CMV-seronegative. The conserved cysteine and the conserved F or W are not part of the CDR3 here. Not all rows give a size; the values are once, few, many and, for expanded clones, a class.

v_call	j_call	clone_size	cdr3_aa
TRBV6-5	TRBJ1-1	-	ATGRGRGTEAF
TRBV19	TRBJ2-3	-	ASSIRYSGNTDTQY
TRBV19	TRBJ2-7	-	ATRRGYEQY
TRBV29-1	TRBJ2-7	once	SVAVEAGGHEQY
TRBV7-9	TRBJ2-4	-	ASSLGVAKNIQY
TRBV7-2	TRBJ2-3	few	ASSLGLFVGLATDTQY
TRBV29-1	TRBJ2-2	-	SVEVQTDTGELF
TRBV19	TRBJ1-1	-	ASSSGFTEAF
TRBV6-4	TRBJ1-5	once	ASSDSTGGKMGSNQPQH
TRBV5-6	TRBJ2-7	-	ASSFRSGQSYEQY
TRBV5-4	TRBJ2-7	-	ASTIGGDFSYEQY
TRBV29-1	TRBJ2-5	-	SGGQIQETQY
TRBV7-9	TRBJ1-1	few	SSSETGGTEAF
TRBV6-1	TRBJ1-1	-	ASRGGTNTEAF
TRBV6-1	TRBJ2-3	-	ASSAGRGRADTQY
TRBV7-3	-	-	ASRLNLWATRAGYSYEQY
TRBV14	TRBJ2-5	once	ASSHPSGNQEIQY
TRBV5-6	TRBJ2-1	few	ASSFPGTGGNEQF
TRBV6-6	TRBJ1-2	-	ASSTTGTGNYGYT
TRBV19	TRBJ2-7	-	ASSNGLAGGYEQY